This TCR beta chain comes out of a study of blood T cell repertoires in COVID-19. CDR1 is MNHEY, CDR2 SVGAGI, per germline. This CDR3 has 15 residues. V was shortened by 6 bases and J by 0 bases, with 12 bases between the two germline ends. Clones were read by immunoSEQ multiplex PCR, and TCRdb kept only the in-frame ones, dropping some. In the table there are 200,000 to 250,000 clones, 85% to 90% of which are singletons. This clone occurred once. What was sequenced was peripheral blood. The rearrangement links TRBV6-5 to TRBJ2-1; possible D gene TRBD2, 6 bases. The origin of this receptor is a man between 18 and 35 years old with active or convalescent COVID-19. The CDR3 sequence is CASRPRAGSYNEQFF. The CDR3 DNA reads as TGTGCCAGCAGACCTAGAGCGGGCTCCTACAATGAGCAGTTCTTC.